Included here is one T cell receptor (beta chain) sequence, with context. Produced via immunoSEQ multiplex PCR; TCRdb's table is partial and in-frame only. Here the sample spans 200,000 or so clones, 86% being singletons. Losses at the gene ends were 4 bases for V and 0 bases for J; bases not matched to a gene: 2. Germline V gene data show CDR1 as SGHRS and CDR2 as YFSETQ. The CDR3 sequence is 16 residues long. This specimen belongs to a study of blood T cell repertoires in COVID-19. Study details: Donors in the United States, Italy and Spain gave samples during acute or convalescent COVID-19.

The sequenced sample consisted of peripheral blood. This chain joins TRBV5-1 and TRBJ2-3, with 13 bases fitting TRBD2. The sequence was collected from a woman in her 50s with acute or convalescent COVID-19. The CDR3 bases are TGCGCCAGCAGCCCGGGACTAGCGGGGAGCACAGATACGCAGTATTTT. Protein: CASSPGLAGSTDTQYF.